These T cell receptor beta chains were read from a single sample in a study of cytomegalovirus exposure and HLA in healthy donors. Assay: immunoSEQ multiplex PCR; the TCRdb copy retains only in-frame clones and omits some. The profile shows roughly 190,000 clones, roughly four fifths of them singletons. Sequencing used PBMCs. These receptors came from a young woman in good health and CMV-seronegative. The CDR3 runs from the conserved cysteine through the conserved F or W. The D gene is left open where the match is weak. Clone size is stated in some rows and not others, as once, few, many or a class when expanded.

d_call	j_call	clone_size	v_call	cdr3_nt	cdr3_aa
.	TRBJ2-1	.	TRBV6-4	TGTGCCAGCAGTGACCGCTTGTTAGGGGGAAGTAGCAATGAGCAGTTCTTC	CASSDRLLGGSSNEQFF
.	TRBJ2-7	.	TRBV28	TGTGCCAGCAGTCCACCGGGGAGCTCCTACGAGCAGTACTTC	CASSPPGSSYEQYF
.	TRBJ2-7	once	TRBV6-1	TGTGCCAGCAGTGAAGACGGAGCCTACGAGCAGTACTTC	CASSEDGAYEQYF
.	TRBJ2-1	.	TRBV7-2	TGTGCCAGCAGCTTATTGGGACTTTACAATGAGCAGTTCTTC	CASSLLGLYNEQFF
.	TRBJ1-2	.	TRBV9	TGTGCCAGCAACCTAGGCCAGGGCGGAGGCTACACCTTC	CASNLGQGGGYTF
.	TRBJ2-6	.	TRBV7-3	TGTGCCAGCAGCTTAAAAGGGGGCTCTGGGGCCAACGTCCTGACTTTC	CASSLKGGSGANVLTF
.	TRBJ1-2	few	TRBV6-5	TGTGCCAGCAGTTACTCGAGGTTGAACTATGGCTACACCTTC	CASSYSRLNYGYTF
TRBD1	TRBJ2-7	.	TRBV5-4	TGTGCCAGCAGACCGGGACAGGGTACCTACGAGCAGTACTTC	CASRPGQGTYEQYF
.	TRBJ1-5	.	TRBV30	TGTGCCTGGAGTTTACCGGGTTCCGAAGGCAATCAGCCCCAGCATTTT	CAWSLPGSEGNQPQHF
TRBD1	TRBJ2-4	.	TRBV7-9	TGTGCCAGCAGCTTAGTAGGGACAGGGAACATTCAGTACTTC	CASSLVGTGNIQYF
TRBD1	TRBJ2-6	.	TRBV7-9	TGTGCCAGGGGGCAGGGGGCCGCGGGCTCTGGGGCCAACGTCCTGACTTTC	CARGQGAAGSGANVLTF
.	TRBJ2-3	.	TRBV5-1	TGCGCCAGCAGCCCCCTGGGCGCCACCGGGGCGCAGTATTTT	CASSPLGATGAQYF
.	TRBJ2-1	few	TRBV20-1	TGCAGTGCTAGAGCCAGGAATGAGCAGTTCTTC	CSARARNEQFF
.	TRBJ2-1	.	TRBV5-1	TGCGCCAGCAGCTTGGTGGGTCAGGTGGATGAGCAGTTCTTC	CASSLVGQVDEQFF
TRBD1	TRBJ2-7	.	TRBV7-2	TGTGCCAGCAGCTTGACAGGGGCCTACGAGCAGTACTTC	CASSLTGAYEQYF
.	TRBJ2-7	.	TRBV11-2	TGTGCCAGCAGCTTAGGGCAGGGCCTCTACGAGCAGTACTTC	CASSLGQGLYEQYF
TRBD1	TRBJ2-7	.	TRBV19	TGTGCCAGTATCGGCTCCGGGACAGGGGGGTGGGAGCAGTACTTC	CASIGSGTGGWEQYF
TRBD2	TRBJ2-1	.	TRBV9	TGTGCCAGCAGCGCTCGACTAGCGGATTACAATGAGCAGTTCTTC	CASSARLADYNEQFF
.	TRBJ2-2	few	TRBV5-1	TGCGCCAGCAGCGAAGGACTAAACACCGGGGAGCTGTTTTTT	CASSEGLNTGELFF
.	TRBJ2-7	.	TRBV7-9	TGTGCCAGCAGCTTAGGCTCGCAGGAATATTACGAGCAGTACTTC	CASSLGSQEYYEQYF
.	TRBJ1-2	.	TRBV15	TGTGCCACCAGCACTGAGGGCCTTGGCTATGGCTACACCTTC	CATSTEGLGYGYTF
.	TRBJ1-4	.	TRBV6-1	TGTGCCAGCAGTGTACTGGGCGCAGGCTATGAAAAACTGTTTTTT	CASSVLGAGYEKLFF
TRBD1	TRBJ1-1	.	TRBV27	TGTGCCAGCAGTGCCCACCGGGACAGGGGAGAAGCTTTCTTT	CASSAHRDRGEAFF
.	TRBJ2-7	.	TRBV9	TGTGCCAGCAGCGGCGGGACAGCCCTTGGGGGGGAGCAGTACTTC	CASSGGTALGGEQYF
.	TRBJ2-3	.	TRBV19	TGTGCCACCGACGGAGTAACAGATACGCAGTATTTT	CATDGVTDTQYF
.	TRBJ2-5	.	TRBV7-9	TGTGCCAGCAGCTCACGGACAGCCTACCAAGAGACCCAGTACTTC	CASSSRTAYQETQYF
TRBD1	TRBJ2-7	few	TRBV28	TGTGCCAGCAGGACAGGGATCCGCGGGCAGTACTTC	CASRTGIRGQYF
TRBD2	TRBJ2-3	.	TRBV6-5	TGTGCCAGCAGCGCCAGCGGGGGCCCAGATACGCAGTATTTT	CASSASGGPDTQYF